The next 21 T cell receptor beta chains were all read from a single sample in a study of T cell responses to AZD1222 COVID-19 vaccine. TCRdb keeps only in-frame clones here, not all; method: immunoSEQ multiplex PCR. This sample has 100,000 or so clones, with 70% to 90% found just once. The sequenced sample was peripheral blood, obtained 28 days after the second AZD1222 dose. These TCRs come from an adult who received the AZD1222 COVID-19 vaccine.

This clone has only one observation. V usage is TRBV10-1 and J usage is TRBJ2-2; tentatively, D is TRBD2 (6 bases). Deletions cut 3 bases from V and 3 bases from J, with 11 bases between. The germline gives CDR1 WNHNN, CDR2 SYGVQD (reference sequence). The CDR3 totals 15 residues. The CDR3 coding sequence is TGCGCCAGCAGTGACGGCGGGACCTACACCGGGGAGCTGTTTTTT. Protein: CASSDGGTYTGELFF.

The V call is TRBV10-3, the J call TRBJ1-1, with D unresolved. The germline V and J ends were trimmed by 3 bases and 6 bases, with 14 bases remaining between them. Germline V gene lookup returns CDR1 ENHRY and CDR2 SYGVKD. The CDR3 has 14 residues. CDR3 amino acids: CAISDPVGLPEAFF. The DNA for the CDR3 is TGTGCCATCAGTGACCCTGTGGGGTTGCCTGAAGCTTTCTTT.

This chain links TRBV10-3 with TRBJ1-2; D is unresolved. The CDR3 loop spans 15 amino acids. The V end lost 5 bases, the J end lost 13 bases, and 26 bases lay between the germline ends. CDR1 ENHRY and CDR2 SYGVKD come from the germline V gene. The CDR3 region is CAISPSDRGGTVGTF. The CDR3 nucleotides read TGTGCCATCAGTCCCTCGGACCGCGGCGGAACTGTTGGCACCTTC.

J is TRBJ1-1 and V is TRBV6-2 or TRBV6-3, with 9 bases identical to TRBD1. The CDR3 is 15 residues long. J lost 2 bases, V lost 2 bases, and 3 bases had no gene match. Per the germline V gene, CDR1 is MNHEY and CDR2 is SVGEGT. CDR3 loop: CASSYQDRGNTEAFF. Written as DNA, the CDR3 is TGTGCCAGCAGTTACCAGGACAGGGGCAACACTGAAGCTTTCTTT.

CDR3 protein: CASSDPGQYSNQPQHF. The DNA of the CDR3 is TGCGCCAGCAGTGATCCGGGACAATATAGCAATCAGCCCCAGCATTTT. J is TRBJ1-5 and V is TRBV10-2, with D maybe TRBD1 (6 bases). There are 16 residues in the CDR3. Germline CDR1 and CDR2: WSHSY and SAAADI. Trimming took 3 bases from V and 0 from J, leaving 12 bases between them.

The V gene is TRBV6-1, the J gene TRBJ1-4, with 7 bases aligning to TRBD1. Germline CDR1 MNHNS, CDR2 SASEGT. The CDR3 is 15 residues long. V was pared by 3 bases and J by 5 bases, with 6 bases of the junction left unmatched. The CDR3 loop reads CASSEATGRNEKLFF. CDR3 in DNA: TGTGCCAGCAGTGAGGCGACAGGGAGAAATGAAAAACTGTTTTTT.

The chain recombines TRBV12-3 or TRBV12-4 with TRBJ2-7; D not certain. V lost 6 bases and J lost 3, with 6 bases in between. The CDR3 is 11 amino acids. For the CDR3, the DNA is TGTGCCAGCAGCAGGCACTACGAGCAGTACTTC. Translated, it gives CASSRHYEQYF.

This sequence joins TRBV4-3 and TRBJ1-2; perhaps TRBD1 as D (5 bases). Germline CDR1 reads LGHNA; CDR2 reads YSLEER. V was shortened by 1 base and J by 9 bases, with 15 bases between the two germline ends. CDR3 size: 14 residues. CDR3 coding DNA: TGCGCCAGCAGCCAAGTAAGGGGAGGATGGAGCTACACCTTC. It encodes CASSQVRGGWSYTF.

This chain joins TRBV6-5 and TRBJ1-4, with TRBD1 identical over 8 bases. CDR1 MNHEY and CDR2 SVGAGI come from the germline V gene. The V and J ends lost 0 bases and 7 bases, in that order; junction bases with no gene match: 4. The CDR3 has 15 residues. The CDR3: CASSYSGRGPEKLFF. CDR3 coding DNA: TGTGCCAGCAGTTACTCGGGCAGGGGGCCTGAAAAACTGTTTTTT.

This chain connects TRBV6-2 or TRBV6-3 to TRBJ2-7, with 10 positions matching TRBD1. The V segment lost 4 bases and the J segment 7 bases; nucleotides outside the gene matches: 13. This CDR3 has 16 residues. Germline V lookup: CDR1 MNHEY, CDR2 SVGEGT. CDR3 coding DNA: TGTGCCAGCAGTTCCCCGGCGCGACAGGGGGCAGGGGAGCAGTACTTC. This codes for CASSSPARQGAGEQYF.

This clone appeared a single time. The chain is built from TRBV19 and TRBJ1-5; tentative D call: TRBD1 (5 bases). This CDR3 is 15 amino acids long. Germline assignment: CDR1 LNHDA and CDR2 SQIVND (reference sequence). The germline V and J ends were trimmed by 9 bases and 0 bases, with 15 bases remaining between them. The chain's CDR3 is CASKRGEYSNQPQHF. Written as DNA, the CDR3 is TGTGCCAGCAAGAGGGGTGAATATAGCAATCAGCCCCAGCATTTT.

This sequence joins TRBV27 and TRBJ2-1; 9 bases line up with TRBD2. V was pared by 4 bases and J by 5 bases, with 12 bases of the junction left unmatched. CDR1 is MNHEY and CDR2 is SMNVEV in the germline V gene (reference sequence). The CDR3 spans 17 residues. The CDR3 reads CASSSRGASGNNNEQFF. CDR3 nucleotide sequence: TGTGCCAGCAGTTCTAGGGGGGCTAGCGGGAACAACAATGAGCAGTTCTTC.

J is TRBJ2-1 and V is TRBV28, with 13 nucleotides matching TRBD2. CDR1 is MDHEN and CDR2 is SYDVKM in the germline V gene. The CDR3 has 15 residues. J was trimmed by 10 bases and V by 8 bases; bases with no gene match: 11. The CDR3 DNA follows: TGTGCCAGCGTTCCACGACTAGCGGGGGGCAGCGAGCAGTTCTTC. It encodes CASVPRLAGGSEQFF.

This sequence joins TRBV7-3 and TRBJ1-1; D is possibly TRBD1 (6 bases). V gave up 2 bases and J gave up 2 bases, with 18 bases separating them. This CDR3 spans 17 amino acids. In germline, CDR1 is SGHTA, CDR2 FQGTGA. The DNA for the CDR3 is TGTGCCAGCAGCTTACGAGGGGGGTCAGAACGAAACACTGAAGCTTTCTTT. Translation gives CASSLRGGSERNTEAFF. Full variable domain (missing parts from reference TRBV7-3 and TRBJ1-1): GAGVSQTPSNKVTEKGKYVELRCDPISGHTALYWYRQSLGQGPEFLIYFQGTGAADDSGLPNDRFFAVRPEGSVSTLKIQRTERGDSAVYLCASSLRGGSERNTEAFFGQGTRLTVV.

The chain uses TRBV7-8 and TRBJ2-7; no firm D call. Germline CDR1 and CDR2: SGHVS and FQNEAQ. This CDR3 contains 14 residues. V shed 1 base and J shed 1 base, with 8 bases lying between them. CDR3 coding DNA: TGTGCCAGCAGCTTAGTTCCGGAATCCTACGAGCAGTACTTC. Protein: CASSLVPESYEQYF.

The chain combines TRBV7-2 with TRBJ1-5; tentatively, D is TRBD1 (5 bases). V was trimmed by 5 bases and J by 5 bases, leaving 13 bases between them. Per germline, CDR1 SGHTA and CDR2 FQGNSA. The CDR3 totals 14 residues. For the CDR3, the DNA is TGTGCCAGCAGCCCGAGCGGGGCCCATCAGCCCCAGCATTTT. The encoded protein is CASSPSGAHQPQHF.

CDR3 nucleotide sequence: TGTGCCAGCAGTTTAGGGGGGGCTACCTACGAGCAGTACTTC. It yields the protein CASSLGGATYEQYF. This chain uses TRBV27 with TRBJ2-7, with TRBD2 as a possible D gene (7 bases). V was shortened by 2 bases and J by 2 bases, with 10 bases between the two germline ends. Germline V CDR1 and CDR2: MNHEY, SMNVEV (reference sequence). The CDR3 loop spans 14 amino acids.

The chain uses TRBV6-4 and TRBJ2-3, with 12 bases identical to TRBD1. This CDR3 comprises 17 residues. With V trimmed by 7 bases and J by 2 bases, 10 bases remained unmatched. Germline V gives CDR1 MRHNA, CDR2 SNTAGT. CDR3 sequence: CASTPGQGATSTDTQYF. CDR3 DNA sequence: TGTGCCAGCACCCCGGGACAGGGGGCGACCTCCACAGATACGCAGTATTTT.

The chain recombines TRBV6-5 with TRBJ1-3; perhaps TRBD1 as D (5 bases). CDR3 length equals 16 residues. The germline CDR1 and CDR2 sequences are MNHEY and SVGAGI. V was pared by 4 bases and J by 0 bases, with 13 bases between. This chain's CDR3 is CASSSQGRFSGNTIYF. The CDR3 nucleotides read TGTGCCAGCAGTTCCCAGGGCAGATTCTCTGGAAACACCATATATTTT.

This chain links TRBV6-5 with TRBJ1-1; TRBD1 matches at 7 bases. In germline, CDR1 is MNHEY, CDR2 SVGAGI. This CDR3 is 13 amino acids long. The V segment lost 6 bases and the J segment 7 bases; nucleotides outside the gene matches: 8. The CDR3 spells CASRKTGPSEAFF. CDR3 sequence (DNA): TGTGCCAGCAGGAAGACAGGGCCAAGTGAAGCTTTCTTT.

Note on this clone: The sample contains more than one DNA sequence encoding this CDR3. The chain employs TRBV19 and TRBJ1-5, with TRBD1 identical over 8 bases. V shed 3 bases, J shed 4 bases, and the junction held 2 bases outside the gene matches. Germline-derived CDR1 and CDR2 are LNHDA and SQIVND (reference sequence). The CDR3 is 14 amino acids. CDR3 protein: CASSIGTGNQPQHF. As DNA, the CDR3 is TGTGCCAGTAGTATCGGGACAGGTAATCAGCCCCAGCATTTT.